This T cell receptor (beta chain) was captured in a study of regulatory T cells in long-lasting Graves disease. This clonotype appeared many times. The time point: newly diagnosed GD, antithyroid drugs for less than 3 months. Researchers made the TCR library from RNA that was extracted from PBMCs. The diagnosis of Graves' disease used American Thyroid Association guidelines. With iRepertoire HTBI primers and Arm-PCR of CDR3 regions, TCR beta libraries were built. TCRdb recomputed calls from the multiplex PCR reads with MiXCR, one row per CDR3 protein. The sample lists about 450,000 distinct CDR3 sequences, around 15% occurring once. These same data were also listed under a study on T cells in Graves' hyperthyroidism and ophthalmopathy.

The input for sequencing was peripheral blood mononuclear cells (PBMCs), taken at new diagnosis, from a patient treated with antithyroid drugs. The clonotype comes from a woman between 50 and 59 years old with Graves disease.

CDR3 nucleotide sequence: TGTGCCAGCAGATCCGGGACTAGCGCCTACAATGAGCAGTTCTTC. This codes for CASRSGTSAYNEQFF. V usage is TRBV7-9 and J usage is TRBJ2-1, with 10 bases fitting TRBD2. The trim removed 6 bases at V and 2 bases at J, leaving 4 bases unmatched. The CDR3 spans 15 residues. Per the germline V gene, CDR1 is SEHNR and CDR2 is FQNEAQ (reference sequence). The complete variable domain, with remaining parts taken from reference TRBV7-9 and TRBJ2-1, reads DTGVSQNPRHKITKRGQNVTFRCDPISEHNRLYWYRQTLGQGPEFLTYFQNEAQLEKSRLLSDRFSAERPKGSFSTLEIQRTEQGDSAMYLCASRSGTSAYNEQFFGPGTRLTVL.